Listed below are T cell receptor beta chains from one sample, sequenced in a study of OX40 agonist ivuxolimab in advanced cancers. Measured with immunoSEQ multiplex PCR; TCRdb has only the in-frame clones, and not every one. The table lists 30,000 to 40,000 clones, around four fifths of them singletons. Material: CD4+ or CD8+ T cells sorted from blood, obtained in a trial of the OX40 agonist ivuxolimab. The receptors come from an adult with an advanced solid tumor such as melanoma, head and neck, liver or kidney cancer. CDR3s include the opening cysteine and the closing phenylalanine or tryptophan. Each record gives: V gene, clone size, D gene, J gene, CDR3 DNA, CDR3 protein. A D gene is named only where the DNA matches it firmly. Rows give clone size only sometimes, using once, few, many, or a class for an expanded clone.

>TRBV7-3|-|TRBD1|TRBJ2-3
TGTGCCAGCAGCTTACAGGGGGCGTCGACGGATACGCAGTATTTT
CASSLQGASTDTQYF
>TRBV5-1|-|TRBD1|TRBJ2-3
TGCGCCAGCAGCTTGGGACAGGGAAGCACAGATACGCAGTATTTT
CASSLGQGSTDTQYF
>TRBV2|-|TRBD2|TRBJ2-5
TGTGCCAGCAGTGAAAGCGGGGGGACTCGAGAGACCCAGTACTTC
CASSESGGTRETQYF
>TRBV11-2|-|-|TRBJ1-1
TGTGCCAGCAGCTTTACTCGGGGCGACACTGAAGCTTTCTTT
CASSFTRGDTEAFF
>TRBV7-2|-|TRBD2|TRBJ2-1
TGTGCCAGCAGCTTCGAACTAGCGGGGGGTAATGAGCAGTTCTTC
CASSFELAGGNEQFF
>TRBV28|-|TRBD1|TRBJ1-2
TGTGCCAGCAGCCTGGACAGGGCTAAGGGCTACACCTTC
CASSLDRAKGYTF
>TRBV2|-|TRBD2|TRBJ2-7
TGTGCCAGCAGTGGATCCGCGGGGGGGCTGAAACGGGACGGCGACGAGCAGTACTTC
CASSGSAGGLKRDGDEQYF
>TRBV10-3|-|TRBD1|TRBJ1-2
TGTGCCATCAGTGAGTGGACAGGGGGGAACTATGGCTACACCTTT
CAISEWTGGNYGYTF
>TRBV6-1|-|TRBD1|TRBJ2-3
TGTGCCAGCAGCTCTGACAGGGGGGCGACAGATACGCAGTATTTT
CASSSDRGATDTQYF
>TRBV5-1|-|TRBD1|TRBJ2-5
TGCGCCAGCAGCTCGGGACAGGTAAAAGAGACCCAGTACTTC
CASSSGQVKETQYF
>TRBV7-7|-|-|TRBJ2-3
TGTGCTAGCAGTCGTGGGAACACAGATACGCAGTATTTT
CASSRGNTDTQYF
>TRBV9|-|TRBD1|TRBJ2-6
TGTGCCAGCAGCGTAGATCACGGGACAGGGTCTGGGGCCAACGTCCTGACTTTC
CASSVDHGTGSGANVLTF
>TRBV14|-|-|TRBJ2-3
TGTGCCAGCAGCCAATGGGACTATACGCAGTATTTT
CASSQWDYTQYF
>TRBV19|-|TRBD2|TRBJ2-3
TGTGCCAGTAAGCTGGGGACTAGCGAGTCAGATACGCAGTATTTT
CASKLGTSESDTQYF
>TRBV29-1|-|TRBD2|TRBJ2-7
TGCAGCGTTGCTTCAGCGGGGGGGCTTGCCGGGGAGCAGTACTTC
CSVASAGGLAGEQYF
>TRBV18|few|-|TRBJ1-6
TGTGCCAGCTCACCACGGGGAACCCCGCGAAATTCACCCCTCCACTTT
CASSPRGTPRNSPLHF
>TRBV28|-|-|TRBJ2-3
TGTGCCAGCAGTCCGAGGGGTGGGAGCGGTGTCGGGAGCACAGATACGCAGTATTTT
CASSPRGGSGVGSTDTQYF
>TRBV10-3|once|TRBD2|TRBJ2-7
TGTGCCATCAGTGGTTCCGGGACTAGCGGCTCCTACGAGCAGTACTTC
CAISGSGTSGSYEQYF